This T cell receptor (beta chain) was documented in a study of vaccination and CD4 T cells after COVID-19. CD4+ T cells that had been cultured provided DNA sequenced with the Oncomine TCR Beta short-read assay. Using the QIAamp micro DNA kit, genomic DNA was extracted from the CD4+ T cells that had been cultured. TCRdb used MiXCR to reprocess the PCR reads, holding one entry per CDR3 protein. Seen here are over 9,000 distinct CDR3 sequences, approximately 36% observed once, and the top ten hold approximately 20%. The CDR3 contains 15 residues. V gave up 4 bases and J gave up 3 bases, with 13 bases separating them. As to this clonotype: Its specificity is not known.

Treatment reported: roughly 11-day PBMC culture with coronavirus spike peptide pools or control peptides (ViraFEST assay). Those CD4+ T cells from the unexposed donor predate the COVID-19 pandemic (2011-2018). ViraFEST stimulated the growth of antigen-specific T cells using peptide pools and subsequently profiled their TCRs by sequencing. Every well contained some 2 million PBMCs, which were grown with around 9.8 IU/ml IL-2 and 8.5 to 10 ug/ml peptide pools. The receptor was isolated from a human donor in good health. The sequenced sample consisted of CD4+ T cells from blood, cultured in vitro. The chain combines TRBV12-3 or TRBV12-4 with TRBJ2-1; TRBD1 or TRBD2 may be the D gene (6 bases each). The CDR3 region has the DNA TGTGCCAGCAGTTCGGGGGCTACCTTCTACAATGAGCAGTTCTTC. Its translation: CASSSGATFYNEQFF.